This record concerns one T cell receptor beta chain sequence. Reverse transcription used roughly 0.45 to 1 ug RNA and random hexamers. The method of amplification for TCR beta CDR3 was immunoSEQ multiplex PCR, covering 54 Vbeta and 13 Jbeta. One entry per CDR3 protein, called by TCRdb with MiXCR from the immunoSEQ multiplex PCR reads. The sample yields roughly 110,000 distinct CDR3 sequences, approximately 94% seen once. CD8+ and CD4+ blood T cells underwent TCR beta sequencing. The germline CDR1 and CDR2 sequences are MNHEY and SVGAGI. Trimming shortened V by 4 bases and J by 9 bases, and 9 bases separated the two germline ends. CDR3 length: 12 amino acids. These data originate in a study of CD8 T cells in Susac syndrome. Study-level background: Susac syndrome patients were untreated, on corticosteroids with some adding intravenous immunoglobulin, or on intravenous immunoglobulin only.

The chain carries TRBV6-5 and TRBJ2-2, with unresolved D. The clonotype originates from a human donor with Susac syndrome. Sequenced sample: CD8+ T cells from PBMCs. Written as DNA, the CDR3 is TGTGCCAGCAGTTCGGAACCACGGGAGCTGTTTTTT. Translation: CASSSEPRELFF.